A selection of T cell receptor beta chains follows, all from one sample in a study of blood T cell repertoires in COVID-19. The method was immunoSEQ multiplex PCR; TCRdb's version includes in-frame clones alone and lacks a portion of them. Of around 50,000 clones in the sample, roughly 90% were seen once. The source material was peripheral blood. Receptors originate from a man between 65 and 85 years old with active COVID-19. Both conserved end residues are part of each CDR3. The D gene is left open where the match is weak. The size entry is marked missing in some rows and otherwise reads once, few, many or a size class.

V gene	J gene	D gene	clone size	CDR3 DNA	CDR3 protein
TRBV19	TRBJ2-3	TRBD2	-	TGTGCCAGTAGACTAGCGGGTTTCACAGATACGCAGTATTTT	CASRLAGFTDTQYF
TRBV24-1	TRBJ2-1	TRBD2	once	TGTGCCACCAGTGCGCTAGCGGGAGCACGGGGTGAGCAGTTCTTC	CATSALAGARGEQFF
TRBV6-5	TRBJ2-3	TRBD1	-	TGTGCCAGCAGTTGGGACAGGGAGGTATATACGCAGTATTTT	CASSWDREVYTQYF
TRBV19	TRBJ1-1	-	-	TGTGCCACTAAAGGGGGGGAGAACACTGAAGCTTTCTTT	CATKGGENTEAFF
TRBV2	TRBJ2-5	TRBD2	-	TGTGCCAGCAGTGATCGGGGGGGGATCCAAGAGACCCAGTACTTC	CASSDRGGIQETQYF
TRBV9	TRBJ1-6	TRBD1	-	TGTGCCAGCAGCGTAGGAGACAGGGACAGTTCACCCCTCCACTTT	CASSVGDRDSSPLHF
TRBV7-9	TRBJ2-3	-	-	TGTGCCAGCACCCTTACGGGAAACACAGATACGCAGTATTTT	CASTLTGNTDTQYF
TRBV4-1	TRBJ2-2	TRBD1	-	TGCGCCAGCAGCCATTTGGGACAGGGATTCGGGGAGCTGTTTTTT	CASSHLGQGFGELFF
TRBV28	TRBJ2-7	-	-	TGTGCCAGCAGTTTGGACAGCTACGAGCAGTACTTC	CASSLDSYEQYF
TRBV9	TRBJ2-7	TRBD2	-	TGTGCCAGCAGCGTAGCTGCGGGGGTTACCTACGAGCAGTACTTC	CASSVAAGVTYEQYF
TRBV2	TRBJ2-2	-	-	TGTGCCAGCAGCCTACCCGAGGGCACCGGGGAGCTGTTTTTT	CASSLPEGTGELFF
TRBV5-8	TRBJ2-3	-	-	TGTGCCAGCAGCGAAGGGACTGGTGGGTATCCAGATACGCAGTATTTT	CASSEGTGGYPDTQYF
TRBV7-2	TRBJ1-1	-	-	TGTGCCAGCAGCGCAAACCCACTGAACGTGGTCACTGAAGCTTTCTTT	CASSANPLNVVTEAFF
TRBV27	TRBJ2-7	TRBD1	-	TGTGCCAGCAGTTCTCGGACAGGGTTATCCTACGAGCAGTACTTC	CASSSRTGLSYEQYF
TRBV5-1	TRBJ1-5	TRBD1	-	TGCGCCAGCAGCGCTGGCGTAGGGACAGAATATAATCAGCCCCAGCATTTT	CASSAGVGTEYNQPQHF
TRBV18	TRBJ1-5	TRBD1	-	TGTGCCAGCTCACTCTCGGACAGGGCTCAGCCCCAGCATTTT	CASSLSDRAQPQHF
TRBV18	TRBJ2-7	-	-	TGTGCCAGCTCACCAGGGCCAGGCGAGCAGTACTTC	CASSPGPGEQYF
TRBV7-2	TRBJ2-5	TRBD2	-	TGTGCCAGCAGCCTTCCGGGACTAGCGGGAGGGCCCCAGACCCAGTACTTC	CASSLPGLAGGPQTQYF